Reported below is one TCR beta chain. Its specificity is unknown. Via MiXCR, TCRdb re-called the PCR reads, giving one row per CDR3 protein. The table has around 82,000 distinct CDR3 sequences, roughly 19% seen once; the top ten hold roughly 0.93%. The sample originates from a study of molecular identifiers for immune sequencing clone quantification. The study's findings and limits: Reports indicate spiked Jurkat TCR RNA from one cell could be found among some 980,000 naive cells.

V was clipped by 1 base and J by 1 base; unmatched bases: 3. CDR3 length: 16 residues. Germline V gene sequence: CDR1 LNHDA, CDR2 SQIVND (reference sequence). This clonotype was sampled from a human donor in good health. Some libraries in this study had Jurkat cell RNA spiked in. Sequenced sample: naive CD8+ T cells from blood, with Jurkat cell RNA spiked in. Subset reported: FACS-sorted CD8+CD4-CCR7+CD45RA+ naive T cells. This chain connects TRBV19 to TRBJ2-1; 8 bases align to TRBD2. The chain's CDR3 is CASSIGAGGSYNEQFF. The CDR3 coding sequence is TGTGCCAGTAGTATAGGCGCGGGAGGATCCTACAATGAGCAGTTCTTC.